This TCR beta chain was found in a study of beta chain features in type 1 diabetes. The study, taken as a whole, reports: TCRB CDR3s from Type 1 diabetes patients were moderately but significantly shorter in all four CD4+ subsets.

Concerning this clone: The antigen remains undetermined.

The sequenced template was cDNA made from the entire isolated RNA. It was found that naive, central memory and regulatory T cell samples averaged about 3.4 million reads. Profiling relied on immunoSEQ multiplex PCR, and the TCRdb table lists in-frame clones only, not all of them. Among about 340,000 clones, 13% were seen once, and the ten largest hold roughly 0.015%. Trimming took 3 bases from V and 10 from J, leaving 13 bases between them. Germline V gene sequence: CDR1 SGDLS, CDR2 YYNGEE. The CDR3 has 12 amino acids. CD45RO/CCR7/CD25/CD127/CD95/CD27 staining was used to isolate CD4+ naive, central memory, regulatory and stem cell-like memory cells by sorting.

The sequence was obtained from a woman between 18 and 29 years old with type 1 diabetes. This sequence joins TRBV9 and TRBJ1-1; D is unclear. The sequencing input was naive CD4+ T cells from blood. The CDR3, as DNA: TGTGCCAGCAGCGGTCCCCGGAGAGGAGCTTTCTTT. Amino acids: CASSGPRRGAFF.